This T cell receptor beta chain stems from a study of OX40 agonist ivuxolimab in advanced cancers. Data came from immunoSEQ multiplex PCR; TCRdb stores just in-frame clones and leaves some out. The sample contains tens of thousands of clones, about 86% of which appear only once. Turning to this clone: Its antigen is unknown.

The study, taken as a whole, reports: There were also nonresponders showing low normalized T-cell clonal expansion. Researchers report that CD8+ T cells had, on average, more expanded clones than CD4+.

The V gene lost 5 bases and the J gene lost 8 bases, with 13 bases spanning the gap. Germline-derived CDR1 and CDR2 are LNHDA and SQIVND (reference sequence). CDR3 length: 13 residues. This sample comprised CD4+ or CD8+ T cells sorted from blood, obtained in a trial of the OX40 agonist ivuxolimab. The TCR was taken from an adult with an advanced solid tumor such as melanoma, head and neck, liver or kidney cancer. The genes are TRBV19 and TRBJ2-1; TRBD2 might be the D (6 bases). This chain's CDR3 is CASSGQTSYEQFF. The CDR3 DNA follows: TGTGCCAGTAGTGGGCAGACTAGTTATGAGCAGTTCTTC.